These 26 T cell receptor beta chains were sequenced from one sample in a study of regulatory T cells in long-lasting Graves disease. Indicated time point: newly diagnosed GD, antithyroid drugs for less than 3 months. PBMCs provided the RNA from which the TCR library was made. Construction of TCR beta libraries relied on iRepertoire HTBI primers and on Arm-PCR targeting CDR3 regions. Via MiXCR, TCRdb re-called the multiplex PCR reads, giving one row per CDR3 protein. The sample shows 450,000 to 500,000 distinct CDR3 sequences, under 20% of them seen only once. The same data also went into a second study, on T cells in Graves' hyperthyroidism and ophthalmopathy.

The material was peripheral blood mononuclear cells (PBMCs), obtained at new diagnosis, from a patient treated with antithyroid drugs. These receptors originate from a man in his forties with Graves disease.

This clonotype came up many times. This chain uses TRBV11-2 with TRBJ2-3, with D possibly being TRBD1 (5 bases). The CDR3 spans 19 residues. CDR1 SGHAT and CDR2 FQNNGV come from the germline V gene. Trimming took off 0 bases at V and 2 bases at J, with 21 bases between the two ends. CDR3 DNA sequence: TGTGCCAGCAGCTTAGACCCCCCCACCAGGGCCTCTACCACAGATACGCAGTATTTT. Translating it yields CASSLDPPTRASTTDTQYF.

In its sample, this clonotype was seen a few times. CDR3 coding DNA: TGTGCCAGCAGTTGGGGTCGGGGAGGGACCTACGAGCAGTACTTC. Protein sequence: CASSWGRGGTYEQYF. This chain uses TRBV28 with TRBJ2-7; 7 nucleotides align to TRBD2. Germline V gives CDR1 MDHEN, CDR2 SYDVKM. CDR3 length: 15 amino acids. Trimming removed 4 bases from V and 2 bases from J; junction bases left unmatched: 8. Based on the CDR3 plus reference TRBV28 and TRBJ2-7, the full variable domain is DVKVTQSSRYLVKRTGEKVFLECVQDMDHENMFWYRQDPGLGLRLIYFSYDVKMKEKGDIPEGYSVSREKKERFSLILESASTNQTSMYLCASSWGRGGTYEQYFGPGTRLTVT.

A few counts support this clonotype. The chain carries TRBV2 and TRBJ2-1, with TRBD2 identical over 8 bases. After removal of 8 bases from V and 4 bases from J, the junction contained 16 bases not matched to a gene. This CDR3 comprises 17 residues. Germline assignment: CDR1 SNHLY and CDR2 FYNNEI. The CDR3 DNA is TGTGCCAGCGGGGGACCAGCGGGAGAGGTCAGGTACAATGAGCAGTTCTTC. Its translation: CASGGPAGEVRYNEQFF.

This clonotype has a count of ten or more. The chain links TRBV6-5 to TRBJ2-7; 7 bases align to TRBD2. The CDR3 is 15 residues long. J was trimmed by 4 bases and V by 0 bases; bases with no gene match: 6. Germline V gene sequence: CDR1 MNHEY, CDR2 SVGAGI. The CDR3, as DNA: TGTGCCAGCAGTTACTCGTTGCTAGCGGTTTACGAGCAGTACTTC. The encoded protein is CASSYSLLAVYEQYF.

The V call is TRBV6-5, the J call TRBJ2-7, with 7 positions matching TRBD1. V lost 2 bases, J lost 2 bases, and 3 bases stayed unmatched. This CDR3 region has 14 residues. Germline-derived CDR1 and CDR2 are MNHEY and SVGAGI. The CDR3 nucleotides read TGTGCCAGCAGTTACGCCCAGGGGGCCTACGAGCAGTACTTC. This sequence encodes CASSYAQGAYEQYF.

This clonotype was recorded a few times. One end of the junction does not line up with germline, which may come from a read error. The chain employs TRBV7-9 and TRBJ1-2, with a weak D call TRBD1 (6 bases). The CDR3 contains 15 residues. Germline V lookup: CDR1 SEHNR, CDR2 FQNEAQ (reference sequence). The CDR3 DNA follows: TGTGCCAGCAGCCCAGGGGTGGGGTTTAACGATGGCTACACCTTC. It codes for CASSPGVGFNDGYTF.

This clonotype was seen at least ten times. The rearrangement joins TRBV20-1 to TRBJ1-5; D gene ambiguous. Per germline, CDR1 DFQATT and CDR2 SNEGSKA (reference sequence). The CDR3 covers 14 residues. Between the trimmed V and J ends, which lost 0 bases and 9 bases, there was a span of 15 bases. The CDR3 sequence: CSARDRADPRPQHF. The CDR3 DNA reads TGCAGTGCTAGAGATCGGGCGGACCCTCGGCCCCAGCATTTT.

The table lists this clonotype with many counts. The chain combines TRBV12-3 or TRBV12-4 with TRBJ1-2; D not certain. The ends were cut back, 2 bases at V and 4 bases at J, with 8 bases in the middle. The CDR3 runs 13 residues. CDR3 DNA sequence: TGTGCCAGCAGTTTAAGACGGATCTATGGCTACACCTTC. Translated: CASSLRRIYGYTF.

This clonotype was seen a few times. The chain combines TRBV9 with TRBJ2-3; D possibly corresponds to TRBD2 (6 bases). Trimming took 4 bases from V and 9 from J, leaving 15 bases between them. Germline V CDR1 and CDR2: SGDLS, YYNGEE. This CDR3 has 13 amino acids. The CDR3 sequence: CASSFGGEKTQYF. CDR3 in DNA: TGTGCCAGCAGCTTCGGGGGTGAGAAAACGCAGTATTTT.

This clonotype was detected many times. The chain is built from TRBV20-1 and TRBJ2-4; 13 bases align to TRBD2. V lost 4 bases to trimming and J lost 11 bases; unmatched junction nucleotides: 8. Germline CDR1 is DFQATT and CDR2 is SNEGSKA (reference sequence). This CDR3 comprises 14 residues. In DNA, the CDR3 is TGCAGTGCTAAAGGACTAGCGGGAGATCCGCTTCAGTACTTC. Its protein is CSAKGLAGDPLQYF.

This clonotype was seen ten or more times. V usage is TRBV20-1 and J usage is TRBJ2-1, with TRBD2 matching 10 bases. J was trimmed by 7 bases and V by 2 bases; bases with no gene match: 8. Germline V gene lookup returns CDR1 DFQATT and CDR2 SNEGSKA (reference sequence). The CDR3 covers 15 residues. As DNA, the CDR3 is TGCAGTGCTAGATGGAGCGGGAGGGCCCGGAATGAGCAGTTCTTC. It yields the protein CSARWSGRARNEQFF.

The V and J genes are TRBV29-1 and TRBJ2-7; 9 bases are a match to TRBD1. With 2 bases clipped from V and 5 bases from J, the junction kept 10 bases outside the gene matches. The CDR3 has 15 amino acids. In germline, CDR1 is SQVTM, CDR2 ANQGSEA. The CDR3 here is CSVEMTGTGYDEQYF. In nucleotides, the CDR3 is TGCAGCGTTGAAATGACCGGGACAGGGTATGACGAGCAGTACTTC.

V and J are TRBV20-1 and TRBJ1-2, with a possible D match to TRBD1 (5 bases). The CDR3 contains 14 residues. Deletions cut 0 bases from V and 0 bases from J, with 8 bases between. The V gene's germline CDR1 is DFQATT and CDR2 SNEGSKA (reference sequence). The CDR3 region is CSARDREPNYGYTF. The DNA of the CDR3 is TGCAGTGCTAGAGACAGGGAACCTAACTATGGCTACACCTTC.

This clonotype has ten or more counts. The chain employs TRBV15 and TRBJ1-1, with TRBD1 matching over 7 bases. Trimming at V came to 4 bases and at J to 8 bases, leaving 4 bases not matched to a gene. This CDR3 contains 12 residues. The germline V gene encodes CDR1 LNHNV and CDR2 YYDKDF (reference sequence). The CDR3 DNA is TGTGCCACCAGCAACAGGGGCTTCGAAGCTTTCTTT. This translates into CATSNRGFEAFF.

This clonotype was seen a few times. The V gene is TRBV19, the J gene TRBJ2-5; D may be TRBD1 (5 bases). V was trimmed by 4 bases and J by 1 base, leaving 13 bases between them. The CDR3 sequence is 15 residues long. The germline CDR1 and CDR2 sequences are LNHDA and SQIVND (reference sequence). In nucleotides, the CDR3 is TGTGCCAGTAGTAGGGGCAGCGAAACCCAAGAGACCCAGTACTTC. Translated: CASSRGSETQETQYF.

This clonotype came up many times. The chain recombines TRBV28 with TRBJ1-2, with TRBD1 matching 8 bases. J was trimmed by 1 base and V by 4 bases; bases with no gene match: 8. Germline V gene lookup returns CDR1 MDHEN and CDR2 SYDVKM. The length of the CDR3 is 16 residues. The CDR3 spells CASSSTGTGFNYGYTF. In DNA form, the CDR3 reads TGTGCCAGCAGTTCTACCGGGACAGGTTTTAACTATGGCTACACCTTC.

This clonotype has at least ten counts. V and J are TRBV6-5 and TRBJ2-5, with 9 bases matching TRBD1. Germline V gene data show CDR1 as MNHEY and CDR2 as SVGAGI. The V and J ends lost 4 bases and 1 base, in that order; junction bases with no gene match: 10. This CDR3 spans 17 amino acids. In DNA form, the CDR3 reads TGTGCCAGCAGTTGGGGGACAGGGCCACCTCTCCAAGAGACCCAGTACTTC. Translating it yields CASSWGTGPPLQETQYF.

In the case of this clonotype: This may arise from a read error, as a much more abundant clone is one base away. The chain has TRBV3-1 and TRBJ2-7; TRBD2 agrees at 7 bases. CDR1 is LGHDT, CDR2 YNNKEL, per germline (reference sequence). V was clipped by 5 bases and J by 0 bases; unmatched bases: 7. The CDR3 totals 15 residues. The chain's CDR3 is CASSTGGSSSYEQYF. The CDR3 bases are TGTGCCAGCAGCACAGGCGGGAGTTCCTCCTACGAGCAGTACTTC.

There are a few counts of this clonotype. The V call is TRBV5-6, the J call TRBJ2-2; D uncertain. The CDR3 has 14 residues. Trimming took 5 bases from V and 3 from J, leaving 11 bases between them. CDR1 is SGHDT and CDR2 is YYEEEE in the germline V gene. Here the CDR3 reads CASRISWHTGELFF. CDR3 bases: TGTGCCAGCAGAATCTCATGGCACACCGGGGAGCTGTTTTTT.

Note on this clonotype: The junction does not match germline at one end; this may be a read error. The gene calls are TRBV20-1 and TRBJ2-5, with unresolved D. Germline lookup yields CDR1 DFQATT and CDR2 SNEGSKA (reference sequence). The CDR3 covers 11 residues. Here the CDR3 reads CSARDQETQYF. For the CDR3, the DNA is TGCAGTGCTCGAGACCAAGAGACCCAGTACTTC.

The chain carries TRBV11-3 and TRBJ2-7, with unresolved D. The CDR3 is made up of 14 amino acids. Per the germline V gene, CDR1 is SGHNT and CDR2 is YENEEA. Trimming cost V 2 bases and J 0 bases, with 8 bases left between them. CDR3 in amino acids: CASSLSVTSYEQYF. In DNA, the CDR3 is TGTGCCAGCAGCTTATCGGTCACCTCCTACGAGCAGTACTTC.

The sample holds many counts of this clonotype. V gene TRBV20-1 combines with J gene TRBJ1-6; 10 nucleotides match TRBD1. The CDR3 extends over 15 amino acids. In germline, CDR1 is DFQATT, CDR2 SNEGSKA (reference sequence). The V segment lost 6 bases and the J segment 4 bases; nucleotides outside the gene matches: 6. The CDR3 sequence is CSARQGARYNSPLHF. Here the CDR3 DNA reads TGCAGTGCGAGACAGGGGGCACGTTATAATTCACCCCTCCACTTT.

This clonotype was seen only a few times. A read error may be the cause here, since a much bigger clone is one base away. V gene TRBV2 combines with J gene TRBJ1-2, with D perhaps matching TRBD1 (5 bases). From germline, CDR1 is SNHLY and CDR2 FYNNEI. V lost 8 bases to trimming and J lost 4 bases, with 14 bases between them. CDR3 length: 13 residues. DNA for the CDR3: TGTGCCAGCGGTCGGGGGGGACTCTATGGCTACACCTTC. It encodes CASGRGGLYGYTF.

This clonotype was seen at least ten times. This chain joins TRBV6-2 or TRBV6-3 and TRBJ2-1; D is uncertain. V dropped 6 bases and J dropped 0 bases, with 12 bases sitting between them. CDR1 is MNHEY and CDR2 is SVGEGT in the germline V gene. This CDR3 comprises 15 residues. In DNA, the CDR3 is TGTGCCAGCAGCCGCGGTGCTCCCTCCTACAATGAGCAGTTCTTC. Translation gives CASSRGAPSYNEQFF.

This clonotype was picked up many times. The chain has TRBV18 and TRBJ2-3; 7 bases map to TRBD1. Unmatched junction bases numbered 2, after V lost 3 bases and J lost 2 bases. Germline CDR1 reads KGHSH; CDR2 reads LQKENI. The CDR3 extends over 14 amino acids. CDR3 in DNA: TGTGCCAGCTCACCGGGACAGAACACAGATACGCAGTATTTT. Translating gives CASSPGQNTDTQYF.

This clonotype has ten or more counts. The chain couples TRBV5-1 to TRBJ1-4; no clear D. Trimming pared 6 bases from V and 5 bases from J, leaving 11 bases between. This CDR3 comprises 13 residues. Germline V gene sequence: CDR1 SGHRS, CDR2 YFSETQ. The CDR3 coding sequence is TGCGCCAGCATGAGGACGGGCAATGAAAAACTGTTTTTT. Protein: CASMRTGNEKLFF.